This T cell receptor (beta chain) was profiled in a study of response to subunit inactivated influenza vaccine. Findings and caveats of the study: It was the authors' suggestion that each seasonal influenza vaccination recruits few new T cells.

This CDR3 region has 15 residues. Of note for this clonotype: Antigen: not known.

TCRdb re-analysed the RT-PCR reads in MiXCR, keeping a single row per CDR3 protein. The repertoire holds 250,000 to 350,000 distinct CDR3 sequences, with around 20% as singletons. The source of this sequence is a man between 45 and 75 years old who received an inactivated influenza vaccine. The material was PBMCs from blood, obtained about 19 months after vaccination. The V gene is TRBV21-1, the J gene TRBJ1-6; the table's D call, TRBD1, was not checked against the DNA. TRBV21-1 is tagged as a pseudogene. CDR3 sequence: CASSYGTVQNSPLHF. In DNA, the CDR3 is TGTGCCAGCAGCTACGGGACAGTTCAGAATTCACCCCTCCACTTT.